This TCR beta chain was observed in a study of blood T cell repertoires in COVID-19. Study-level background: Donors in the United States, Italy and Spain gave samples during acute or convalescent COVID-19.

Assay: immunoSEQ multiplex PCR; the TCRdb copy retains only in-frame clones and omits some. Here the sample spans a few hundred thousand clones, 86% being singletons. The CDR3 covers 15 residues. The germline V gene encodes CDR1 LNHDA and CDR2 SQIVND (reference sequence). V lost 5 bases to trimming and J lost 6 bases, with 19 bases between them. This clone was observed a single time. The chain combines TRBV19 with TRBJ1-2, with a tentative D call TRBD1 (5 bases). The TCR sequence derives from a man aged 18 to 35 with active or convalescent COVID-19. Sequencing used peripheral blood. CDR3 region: CASSPDNNLRNGYTF. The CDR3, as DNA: TGTGCCAGTAGTCCGGACAACAACCTGAGGAATGGCTACACCTTC. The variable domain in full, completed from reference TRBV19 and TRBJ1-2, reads DGGITQSPKYLFRKEGQNVTLSCEQNLNHDAMYWYRQDPGQGLRLIYYSQIVNDFQKGDIAEGYSVSREKKESFPLTVTSAQKNPTAFYLCASSPDNNLRNGYTFGSGTRLTVV.